These T cell receptor beta chains were read from a single sample in a study of T cell responses to AZD1222 COVID-19 vaccine. The assay was immunoSEQ multiplex PCR, and TCRdb's table has in-frame clones only and misses some. Of 200,000 to 250,000 clones in the sample, approximately 94% were seen once. This material consisted of peripheral blood, taken 28 days after the second dose of the MenACWY control vaccine. The receptor set was obtained from an adult who received the MenACWY meningococcal vaccine as a control. CDR3s include the opening cysteine and the closing phenylalanine or tryptophan. Fields, in order: J gene, V gene, D gene, CDR3 protein, CDR3 DNA. A D gene is named only where the DNA matches it firmly.

J gene: TRBJ2-7; V gene: TRBV5-8; D gene: -; CDR3 protein: CASSLGQISEQYF; CDR3 DNA: TGTGCCAGCAGCTTGGGCCAGATAAGCGAGCAGTACTTC
J gene: TRBJ1-1; V gene: TRBV4-1; D gene: -; CDR3 protein: CASSQESAGNTEAFF; CDR3 DNA: TGCGCCAGCAGCCAAGAGTCGGCAGGGAACACTGAAGCTTTCTTT
J gene: TRBJ1-1; V gene: TRBV25-1; D gene: TRBD1; CDR3 protein: CASSEYEDRGPTEAFF; CDR3 DNA: TGTGCCAGCAGTGAATATGAGGACAGGGGTCCGACTGAAGCTTTCTTT
J gene: TRBJ2-3; V gene: TRBV29-1; D gene: -; CDR3 protein: CSVSIGPDTQYF; CDR3 DNA: TGCAGCGTTTCAATCGGACCAGATACGCAGTATTTT
J gene: TRBJ2-1; V gene: TRBV19; D gene: TRBD2; CDR3 protein: CASMGVAGAQSPYNEQFF; CDR3 DNA: TGTGCCAGTATGGGGGTAGCGGGAGCTCAAAGCCCGTACAATGAGCAGTTCTTC
J gene: TRBJ1-1; V gene: TRBV30; D gene: -; CDR3 protein: CAWSVGGRITEAFF; CDR3 DNA: TGTGCCTGGAGTGTAGGGGGGCGCATAACTGAAGCTTTCTTT
J gene: TRBJ2-1; V gene: TRBV4-3; D gene: -; CDR3 protein: CASSHARRGEDERYNEQFF; CDR3 DNA: TGCGCCAGCAGCCACGCCCGGCGAGGGGAGGATGAACGGTACAATGAGCAGTTCTTC
J gene: TRBJ2-7; V gene: TRBV11-2; D gene: -; CDR3 protein: CASSLSRYEQYF; CDR3 DNA: TGTGCCAGCAGCTTATCTCGGTACGAGCAGTACTTC
J gene: TRBJ1-4; V gene: TRBV5-1; D gene: -; CDR3 protein: CASSLTGPTNEKLFF; CDR3 DNA: TGCGCCAGCAGCTTAACAGGTCCAACTAATGAAAAACTGTTTTTT
J gene: TRBJ1-1; V gene: TRBV7-9; D gene: -; CDR3 protein: CASSLLSGPNEAFF; CDR3 DNA: TGTGCCAGCAGCTTATTATCTGGGCCTAATGAAGCTTTCTTT
J gene: TRBJ1-4; V gene: TRBV4-1; D gene: -; CDR3 protein: CASRSKRRNEKLFF; CDR3 DNA: TGCGCCAGCAGATCGAAGAGGCGGAATGAAAAACTGTTTTTT
J gene: TRBJ2-2; V gene: TRBV19; D gene: -; CDR3 protein: CASSIDNRNTGELFF; CDR3 DNA: TGTGCCAGTAGTATAGACAACAGGAACACCGGGGAGCTGTTTTTT
J gene: TRBJ2-7; V gene: TRBV3-1/TRBV3-2; D gene: TRBD2; CDR3 protein: CASSRGTSGSYEQYF; CDR3 DNA: TGTGCCAGCAGCCGGGGGACTAGCGGGAGTTACGAGCAGTACTTC
J gene: TRBJ1-1; V gene: TRBV11-1; D gene: -; CDR3 protein: CASSLGRSPTEAFF; CDR3 DNA: TGTGCCAGCAGCTTAGGGAGATCCCCCACTGAAGCTTTCTTT
J gene: TRBJ2-7; V gene: TRBV24-1; D gene: -; CDR3 protein: CATSDYRRPGEQYF; CDR3 DNA: TGTGCCACCAGTGATTACAGACGGCCGGGCGAGCAGTACTTC
J gene: TRBJ1-2; V gene: TRBV25-1; D gene: TRBD1; CDR3 protein: CASSEYGGQASGYTF; CDR3 DNA: TGTGCCAGCAGTGAATATGGAGGACAGGCGTCTGGCTACACCTTC
J gene: TRBJ2-7; V gene: TRBV5-1; D gene: TRBD2; CDR3 protein: CASSLGSSGRFGEQYF; CDR3 DNA: TGCGCCAGCAGCTTGGGGTCTAGCGGGAGATTCGGCGAGCAGTACTTC
J gene: TRBJ1-3; V gene: TRBV5-4; D gene: -; CDR3 protein: CASSSRSATSGNTIYF; CDR3 DNA: TGTGCCAGCAGCTCAAGGAGTGCCACTTCTGGAAACACCATATATTTT
J gene: TRBJ1-5; V gene: TRBV24-1; D gene: TRBD1; CDR3 protein: CATSDRQGKRYSNQPQHF; CDR3 DNA: TGTGCCACCAGTGACAGACAGGGGAAAAGATATAGCAATCAGCCCCAGCATTTT